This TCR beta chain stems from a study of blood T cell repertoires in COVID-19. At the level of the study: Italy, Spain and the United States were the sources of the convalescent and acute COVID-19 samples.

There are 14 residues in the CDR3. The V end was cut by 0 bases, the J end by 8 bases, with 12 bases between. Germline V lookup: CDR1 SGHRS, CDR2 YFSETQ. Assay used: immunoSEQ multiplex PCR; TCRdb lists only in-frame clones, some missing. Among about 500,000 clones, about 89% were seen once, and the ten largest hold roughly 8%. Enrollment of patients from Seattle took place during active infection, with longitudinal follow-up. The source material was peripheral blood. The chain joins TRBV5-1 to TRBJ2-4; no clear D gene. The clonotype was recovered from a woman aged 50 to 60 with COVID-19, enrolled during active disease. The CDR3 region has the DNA TGCGCCAGCAGCTTGGAGTACGAAGAGGACATTCAGTACTTC. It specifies CASSLEYEEDIQYF.